Given below is one T cell receptor beta chain in context. These data belong to a study of shared T cell receptors in the human thymus. Using immunoSEQ multiplex PCR, the repertoire was profiled, and TCRdb retains in-frame clones only, with some absent. The data show under 850,000 clones, roughly 90% seen once. Germline-derived CDR1 and CDR2 are LGHNT and FRNRAP. This CDR3 is 14 amino acids long. Trimming took off 5 bases at V and 7 bases at J, with 17 bases between the two ends. These data also formed part of another study, on human thymus T cells. Turning to that study: Corrective surgery for congenital heart defects was being performed on the healthy Finnish infants who served as donors. The thymus tissue came from resections taken during corrective heart surgery. Related research examined unrelated individuals and reported that their thymic repertoires overlapped highly.

The rearrangement links TRBV12-5 to TRBJ1-2; D perhaps matches TRBD1 (6 bases). The sequence came from a boy less than two years old with a congenital heart defect. Sequenced: thymocytes. CDR3 coding DNA: TGTGCTAGTGGTCTAGGGGGGGGAAGAGGTGGCTACACCTTC. It translates to CASGLGGGRGGYTF.